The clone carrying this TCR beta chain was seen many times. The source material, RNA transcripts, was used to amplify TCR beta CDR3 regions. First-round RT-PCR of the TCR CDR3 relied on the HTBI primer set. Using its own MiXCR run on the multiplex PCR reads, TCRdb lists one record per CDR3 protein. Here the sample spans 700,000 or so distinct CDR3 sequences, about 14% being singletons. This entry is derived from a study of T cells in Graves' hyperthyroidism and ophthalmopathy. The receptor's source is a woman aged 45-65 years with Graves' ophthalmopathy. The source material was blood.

The CDR3 is CASRASLRVTSGSTGRTDTQYF. For the CDR3, the DNA is TGCGCCAGCCGCGCCTCTCTGAGGGTGACTAGCGGGAGTACGGGCCGCACAGATACGCAGTATTTT. The chain couples TRBV10-1 to TRBJ2-3; 12 nucleotides line up with TRBD2. The CDR3 totals 22 residues. Germline assignment: CDR1 WNHNN and CDR2 SYGVQD (reference sequence). J was trimmed by 1 base and V by 8 bases; bases with no gene match: 25.